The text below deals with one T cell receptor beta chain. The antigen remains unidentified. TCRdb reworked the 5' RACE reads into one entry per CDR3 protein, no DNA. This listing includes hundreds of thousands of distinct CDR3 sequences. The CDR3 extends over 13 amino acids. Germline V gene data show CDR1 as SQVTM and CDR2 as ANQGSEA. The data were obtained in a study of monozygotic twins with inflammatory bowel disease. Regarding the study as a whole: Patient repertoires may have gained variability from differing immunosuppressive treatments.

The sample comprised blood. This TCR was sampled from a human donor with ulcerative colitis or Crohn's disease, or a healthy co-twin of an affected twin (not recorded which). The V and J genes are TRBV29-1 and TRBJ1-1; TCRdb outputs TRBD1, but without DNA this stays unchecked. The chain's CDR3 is CSVLQHPGPEAFF.